The 28 T cell receptor beta chains listed next were all sequenced from one sample in a study of blood T cell repertoires in COVID-19. Only in-frame clones appear in the TCRdb table, and some are missing; sequencing was by immunoSEQ multiplex PCR. This sample has under 140,000 clones, with 76% found just once. Material for sequencing was peripheral blood. The receptors shown here come from a woman older than 75 with acute or convalescent COVID-19.

The genes are TRBV2 and TRBJ2-5, with 13 positions matching TRBD2. CDR1 SNHLY and CDR2 FYNNEI come from the germline V gene. CDR3 length: 16 amino acids. With 5 bases clipped from V and 5 bases from J, the junction kept 8 bases outside the gene matches. Here the CDR3 DNA reads TGTGCCAGCAGTCGTACTAGCGGGGGGGCAGGGGAGACCCAGTACTTC. It is translated as CASSRTSGGAGETQYF.

This clone was observed a handful of times. The chain uses TRBV5-1 and TRBJ2-1, with D maybe TRBD2 (6 bases). The CDR3 sequence is 15 residues long. Germline loops: CDR1 SGHRS, CDR2 YFSETQ. Trimming cost V 1 base and J 7 bases, with 15 bases left between them. The CDR3 loop reads CASSLSGVMGNEQFF. CDR3 coding DNA: TGCGCCAGCAGCTTGTCGGGAGTAATGGGGAATGAGCAGTTCTTC.

This clone has only one observation. The chain employs TRBV7-2 and TRBJ2-3; perhaps TRBD1 as D (5 bases). Germline-derived CDR1 and CDR2 are SGHTA and FQGNSA. Trimming took 5 bases from V and 6 from J, leaving 18 bases between them. The length of the CDR3 is 15 residues. The CDR3 DNA reads TGTGCCAGCAGCCCAGGGTGGGCCCCCACGGATACGCAGTATTTT. Translating it yields CASSPGWAPTDTQYF.

The chain carries TRBV7-8 and TRBJ2-3, with TRBD1 identical over 7 bases. CDR1 and CDR2 (germline): SGHVS, FQNEAQ. Unmatched junction bases numbered 2, after V lost 5 bases and J lost 0 bases. The CDR3 contains 14 residues. This chain's CDR3 is CASSRQGSTDTQYF. The CDR3 DNA sequence: TGTGCCAGCAGCCGACAGGGTAGCACAGATACGCAGTATTTT.

The rearrangement links TRBV12-3 or TRBV12-4 to TRBJ2-3; no firm D call. This CDR3 has 12 residues. Deletions cut 5 bases from V and 2 bases from J, with 5 bases between. In DNA form, the CDR3 reads TGTGCCAGCAGTACATTCACAGATACGCAGTATTTT. Translation: CASSTFTDTQYF.

The V and J genes are TRBV5-6 and TRBJ2-2; D gene ambiguous. Germline CDR1 and CDR2: SGHDT and YYEEEE. The V end lost 1 base, the J end lost 6 bases, and 10 bases lay between the germline ends. The CDR3 totals 14 residues. CDR3 nucleotide sequence: TGTGCCAGCAGCTTGTTTTCTCCCGCCGGGGAGCTGTTTTTT. Translation: CASSLFSPAGELFF. The full variable domain, with the rest looked up from reference TRBV5-6 and TRBJ2-2, is DAGVTQSPTHLIKTRGQQVTLRCSPKSGHDTVSWYQQALGQGPQFIFQYYEEEERQRGNFPDRFSGHQFPNYSSELNVNALLLGDSALYLCASSLFSPAGELFFGEGSRLTVL.

The chain's CDR3 is CASSGGGDTEAFF. CDR3 in DNA: TGTGCCAGCTCGGGGGGTGGGGACACTGAAGCTTTCTTT. The rearrangement joins TRBV18 to TRBJ1-1, with TRBD1 as a possible D gene (5 bases). The CDR3 covers 13 residues. Trimming removed 6 bases from V and 3 bases from J, with 11 bases in between. Germline assignment: CDR1 KGHSH and CDR2 LQKENI.

The chain couples TRBV18 to TRBJ2-5; 7 nucleotides line up with TRBD1. CDR3 size: 17 residues. The germline V gene has CDR1 KGHSH and CDR2 LQKENI. With V trimmed by 6 bases and J by 2 bases, 15 bases remained unmatched. This chain's CDR3 is CASSHRQGRPFQETQYF. CDR3 nucleotides: TGTGCCAGCTCGCACAGACAGGGCCGGCCTTTTCAAGAGACCCAGTACTTC.

The sample holds one count of this clone. V and J are TRBV4-1 and TRBJ1-2; D is uncertain. CDR1 is MGHRA, CDR2 YSYEKL, per germline. Trimming took off 2 bases at V and 2 bases at J, with 12 bases between the two ends. The CDR3 spans 15 residues. CDR3 sequence: CASSQWSGLNYGYTF. CDR3 nucleotides: TGCGCCAGCAGCCAATGGTCAGGACTGAACTATGGCTACACCTTC.

The chain has TRBV4-3 and TRBJ1-1, with TRBD1 identical over 8 bases. The germline V gene encodes CDR1 LGHNA and CDR2 YSLEER. The CDR3 consists of 14 residues. V was clipped by 1 base and J by 5 bases; unmatched bases: 3. CDR3 DNA sequence: TGCGCCAGCAGCCAAGCAACAGGGGGGACTGAAGCTTTCTTT. Its translation: CASSQATGGTEAFF.

In this sample, this clone turned up a few times. This chain uses TRBV9 with TRBJ2-2; D is perhaps TRBD2 (5 bases). This CDR3 region has 15 residues. CDR1 and CDR2 (germline): SGDLS, YYNGEE. The germline V and J ends were trimmed by 4 bases and 0 bases, with 10 bases remaining between them. In DNA, the CDR3 is TGTGCCAGCAGCCTCGTGGGAGCGAACACCGGGGAGCTGTTTTTT. As protein: CASSLVGANTGELFF.

This clone was seen more than once but under ten times. The chain combines TRBV24-1 with TRBJ2-1; 8 bases are shared with TRBD2. Germline lookup yields CDR1 KGHDR and CDR2 SFDVKD. CDR3 length equals 13 residues. The ends lost 10 bases at V and 8 bases at J; junction bases unmatched: 9. Here the CDR3 reads CATGDGGGYEQFF. The CDR3 DNA follows: TGTGCCACAGGAGACGGCGGGGGGTATGAGCAGTTCTTC.

V and J are TRBV6-2 or TRBV6-3 and TRBJ2-1; D gene uncertain. Looked up from germline, CDR1 is MNHEY and CDR2 is SVGEGT. Deletions cut 2 bases from V and 14 bases from J, with 13 bases between. This CDR3 comprises 12 residues. CDR3 sequence (DNA): TGTGCCAGCAGTTACGGATCGGGTCGGGAGTTCTTC. It is translated as CASSYGSGREFF.

The J gene is TRBJ1-5, the V gene TRBV2; 7 bases are a match to TRBD1. The V and J ends lost 0 bases and 1 base, in that order; junction bases with no gene match: 15. The CDR3 is 20 residues long. The germline gives CDR1 SNHLY, CDR2 FYNNEI. CDR3: CASSEALQDRGGLSNQPQHF. CDR3 in DNA: TGTGCCAGCAGTGAAGCGCTTCAGGATAGAGGGGGCTTGAGCAATCAGCCCCAGCATTTT.

Only a few counts were recorded for this clone. The chain employs TRBV15 and TRBJ1-6; TRBD1 matches 8 bases. Germline CDR1 reads LNHNV; CDR2 reads YYDKDF (reference sequence). This CDR3 is built from 18 residues. The V segment lost 0 bases and the J segment 7 bases; nucleotides outside the gene matches: 11. DNA for the CDR3: TGTGCCACCAGCAGAGATCTATGGGCGACAGGGGAAAATTCACCCCTCCACTTT. Amino acid sequence: CATSRDLWATGENSPLHF.

The sample holds a few counts of this clone. The chain links TRBV10-3 to TRBJ1-3; 9 bases fit TRBD1. Germline V CDR1 and CDR2: ENHRY, SYGVKD. CDR3 length: 17 residues. The ends lost 0 bases at V and 2 bases at J; junction bases unmatched: 5. CDR3 in amino acids: CAISESQGQGTGNTIYF. CDR3 DNA: TGTGCCATCAGTGAGTCGCAGGGACAGGGAACTGGAAACACCATATATTTT.

V usage is TRBV19 and J usage is TRBJ2-7; the D gene is possibly TRBD1 (5 bases). CDR1 is LNHDA and CDR2 is SQIVND in the germline V gene (reference sequence). This CDR3 contains 12 residues. V shed 3 bases and J shed 5 bases, with 8 bases lying between them. The CDR3 nucleotides are TGTGCCAGTAGTATTCGACAGAACGAGCAGTACTTC. This sequence encodes CASSIRQNEQYF.

The rearrangement links TRBV7-9 to TRBJ2-7; a weak D match, TRBD2 (5 bases). Germline CDR1 SEHNR, CDR2 FQNEAQ (reference sequence). Trimming cost V 3 bases and J 7 bases, with 16 bases left between them. This CDR3 has 14 amino acids. The CDR3 here is CASSLQVGDWEQYF. CDR3 in DNA: TGTGCCAGCAGCTTGCAGGTGGGAGACTGGGAGCAGTACTTC.

The chain has TRBV4-3 and TRBJ2-1, with 8 bases matching TRBD2. The CDR3 has 17 residues. The V gene end was trimmed by 0 bases and the J gene end by 1 base; junction bases not matched to a gene: 5. Germline V gene sequence: CDR1 LGHNA, CDR2 YSLEER. In DNA form, the CDR3 reads TGCGCCAGCAGCCAAGAATGGACGGGAGGGTCCTACAATGAGCAGTTCTTC. Protein product: CASSQEWTGGSYNEQFF.

The genes are TRBV7-9 and TRBJ2-2; D not certain. Deletions cut 1 base from V and 0 bases from J, with 12 bases between. The CDR3 totals 17 residues. Germline CDR1 reads SEHNR; CDR2 reads FQNEAQ (reference sequence). This CDR3 reads CASSLVPSSSNTGELFF. DNA of the CDR3: TGTGCCAGCAGCTTAGTCCCCTCCTCTTCGAACACCGGGGAGCTGTTTTTT.

This clone has a handful of counts. V is TRBV5-4 and J is TRBJ2-5; 9 bases map to TRBD2. V lost 7 bases to trimming and J lost 1 base; unmatched junction nucleotides: 2. The germline CDR1 and CDR2 sequences are SGHNT and YYREEE (reference sequence). CDR3 length: 13 amino acids. CDR3 sequence: CASGAGGQETQYF. The CDR3 DNA reads TGTGCCAGCGGAGCGGGGGGCCAAGAGACCCAGTACTTC. Drawing the rest from reference TRBV5-4 and TRBJ2-5, the complete variable domain is ETGVTQSPTHLIKTRGQQVTLRCSSQSGHNTVSWYQQALGQGPQFIFQYYREEENGRGNFPPRFSGLQFPNYSSELNVNALELDDSALYLCASGAGGQETQYFGPGTRLLVL.

The chain joins TRBV6-2 or TRBV6-3 to TRBJ1-5; 8 bases fit TRBD1. Germline-derived CDR1 and CDR2 are MNHEY and SVGEGT. This CDR3 is built from 17 residues. V lost 4 bases to trimming and J lost 2 bases; unmatched junction nucleotides: 10. The DNA of the CDR3 is TGTGCCAGCAGTTCCCGGCCCCAGGGGGCAGGCAATCAGCCCCAGCATTTT. Its translation is CASSSRPQGAGNQPQHF.

This clone was detected only a few times. The chain joins TRBV19 to TRBJ1-2; D call uncertain. The V end lost 3 bases, the J end lost 3 bases, and 8 bases lay between the germline ends. The CDR3 spans 13 residues. The germline V gene encodes CDR1 LNHDA and CDR2 SQIVND (reference sequence). CDR3 sequence: CASSIIGDYGYTF. The CDR3 DNA sequence: TGTGCCAGTAGTATTATAGGAGACTATGGCTACACCTTC.

In DNA, the CDR3 is TGCGCCAGCAGCCGGGAGGGACTCCTAGCCAAAAACATTCAGTACTTC. It codes for CASSREGLLAKNIQYF. This chain uses TRBV4-1 with TRBJ2-4; 7 bases fit TRBD2. Germline loops: CDR1 MGHRA, CDR2 YSYEKL. This CDR3 is 16 amino acids long. Trimming removed 4 bases from V and 0 bases from J; junction bases left unmatched: 6.

The rearrangement links TRBV5-4 to TRBJ2-1; D is possibly TRBD2 (6 bases). CDR1 is SGHNT and CDR2 is YYREEE in the germline V gene (reference sequence). This CDR3 contains 14 residues. The V and J ends lost 7 bases and 2 bases respectively, with 13 bases between them. DNA for the CDR3: TGTGCCAGCTTACGACCGGGGGCCTACAATGAGCAGTTCTTC. It codes for CASLRPGAYNEQFF.

The V and J genes are TRBV2 and TRBJ1-3; D remains unclear. Germline lookup yields CDR1 SNHLY and CDR2 FYNNEI. The CDR3 loop spans 14 amino acids. V lost 1 base and J lost 0, with 4 bases in between. The CDR3 DNA reads TGTGCCAGCAGTGAAGGTCTCTCTGGAAACACCATATATTTT. Protein sequence: CASSEGLSGNTIYF. Combining the CDR3 with reference TRBV2 and TRBJ1-3 gives the whole variable domain EPEVTQTPSHQVTQMGQEVILRCVPISNHLYFYWYRQILGQKVEFLVSFYNNEISEKSEIFDDQFSVERPDGSNFTLKIRSTKLEDSAMYFCASSEGLSGNTIYFGEGSWLTVV.

This clone occurred once. The chain employs TRBV6-5 and TRBJ1-5; no clear D gene. Germline CDR1 reads MNHEY; CDR2 reads SVGAGI. Trimming left V 4 bases short and J 5 bases short, with 9 bases between. The CDR3 length is 13 residues. CDR3 protein: CASSSTSDQPQHF. The CDR3 bases are TGTGCCAGCAGTTCCACCTCAGATCAGCCCCAGCATTTT.

J is TRBJ1-5 and V is TRBV4-3, with 9 bases fitting TRBD1. The germline V gene encodes CDR1 LGHNA and CDR2 YSLEER. This CDR3 has 13 amino acids. J lost 5 bases, V lost 8 bases, and 4 bases had no gene match. The CDR3 sequence: CASSRDRDQPQHF. DNA for the CDR3: TGCGCCAGCTCCCGGGACAGGGATCAGCCCCAGCATTTT.